A single sample gave rise to the 25 T cell receptor beta chains below, sequenced in a study of OX40 agonist ivuxolimab in advanced cancers. The library was prepared using the immunoSEQ multiplex PCR assay. As stored in TCRdb, this immuneACCESS dataset retains in-frame rearrangements with V and J assigned. A fraction of the clones does not appear; measured against another copy, unresolved V genes explain less than half of the discrepancy, and the remainder lacks a known reason. The sample table contains 80,000 to 100,000 clones; only one count was recorded for roughly 91% of them. The top ten clonotypes cover about 1.5% of the sample. The sequences come from CD4+ or CD8+ T cells sorted from blood, collected in a trial of the OX40 agonist ivuxolimab. The receptor source for this set is an adult with an advanced solid tumor such as melanoma, head and neck, liver or kidney cancer.

This clone was seen a single time. The rearrangement uses TRBV11-3 and TRBJ2-5; the D is unclear. Per germline, CDR1 SGHNT and CDR2 YENEEA. The CDR3 length is 12 residues. Trimming left V 3 bases short and J 2 bases short, with 4 bases between. DNA for the CDR3: TGTGCCAGCAGCTTTCATCAAGAGACCCAGTACTTC. It codes for CASSFHQETQYF. The full variable domain, with the rest looked up from reference TRBV11-3 and TRBJ2-5, is EAGVVQSPRYKIIEKKQPVAFWCNPISGHNTLYWYLQNLGQGPELLIRYENEEAVDDSQLPKDRFSAERLKGVDSTLKIQPAELGDSAVYLCASSFHQETQYFGPGTRLLVL.

The chain is built from TRBV7-2 and TRBJ1-6; D not certain. Per germline, CDR1 SGHTA and CDR2 FQGNSA. This CDR3 contains 15 residues. Trimming shortened V by 0 bases and J by 8 bases, and 11 bases separated the two germline ends. The CDR3: CASSLALGGDSPLHF. CDR3 DNA sequence: TGTGCCAGCAGCTTAGCGCTCGGTGGGGATTCACCCCTCCACTTT.

This clone turned up a few times. The chain recombines TRBV28 with TRBJ2-7; 10 nucleotides line up with TRBD1. The germline gives CDR1 MDHEN, CDR2 SYDVKM. After removal of 5 bases from V and 6 bases from J, the junction contained 10 bases not matched to a gene. The CDR3 covers 15 residues. The CDR3 DNA reads TGTGCCAGCAGTCTTCTCGGGACAGGGGATGGCGAGCAGTACTTC. This gives the protein CASSLLGTGDGEQYF.

The rearrangement uses TRBV5-4 and TRBJ2-3; tentatively, D is TRBD1 (6 bases). Trimming took 0 bases from V and 7 from J, leaving 15 bases between them. The CDR3 runs 15 residues. CDR1 is SGHNT, CDR2 YYREEE, per germline (reference sequence). The CDR3 is CASSLGSGTSYTQYF. In nucleotides, the CDR3 is TGTGCCAGCAGCTTGGGGTCGGGGACAAGTTATACGCAGTATTTT.

The rearrangement links TRBV29-1 to TRBJ1-4, with D perhaps matching TRBD1 (5 bases). The germline V gene has CDR1 SQVTM and CDR2 ANQGSEA. CDR3 length equals 15 residues. The V end lost 3 bases, the J end lost 0 bases, and 11 bases lay between the germline ends. The CDR3 DNA sequence: TGCAGCGTTGAGGGGACCGACTCAACTAATGAAAAACTGTTTTTT. Translation: CSVEGTDSTNEKLFF.

The V gene is TRBV19, the J gene TRBJ2-5; D is unresolved. V gave up 8 bases and J gave up 5 bases, with 6 bases separating them. The CDR3 contains 10 residues. Germline V lookup: CDR1 LNHDA, CDR2 SQIVND (reference sequence). The CDR3 reads CASGRETQYF. CDR3 coding DNA: TGTGCCAGTGGACGGGAGACCCAGTACTTC.

DNA for the CDR3: TGTGCCAGCAGCGAAACTGGGGGGAGTACCGAAAAACTGTTTTTT. Its translation: CASSETGGSTEKLFF. The chain combines TRBV13 with TRBJ1-4, with a weak D call TRBD1 (5 bases). Looked up from germline, CDR1 is PRHDT and CDR2 is FYEKMQ (reference sequence). The CDR3 is made up of 15 amino acids. Between the trimmed V and J ends, which lost 5 bases and 8 bases, there was a span of 18 bases.

The V and J genes are TRBV5-1 and TRBJ2-5; 7 bases are shared with TRBD2. After removal of 0 bases from V and 2 bases from J, the junction contained 7 bases not matched to a gene. This CDR3 spans 16 amino acids. Germline V gene lookup returns CDR1 SGHRS and CDR2 YFSETQ. The CDR3 reads CASSLGAGAPQETQYF. The CDR3 DNA is TGCGCCAGCAGCTTGGGGGCGGGAGCGCCTCAAGAGACCCAGTACTTC.

The chain recombines TRBV5-4 with TRBJ2-5, with D maybe TRBD2 (5 bases). V was shortened by 5 bases and J by 0 bases, with 8 bases between the two germline ends. The CDR3 consists of 13 residues. Germline CDR1 SGHNT, CDR2 YYREEE (reference sequence). The DNA of the CDR3 is TGTGCCAGCAGGGAGGAGGACCAAGAGACCCAGTACTTC. Its protein product is CASREEDQETQYF.

This chain uses TRBV29-1 with TRBJ1-2, with a possible D match to TRBD1 (5 bases). V was trimmed by 1 base and J by 1 base, leaving 10 bases between them. This CDR3 contains 14 residues. Germline loops: CDR1 SQVTM, CDR2 ANQGSEA. The CDR3 bases are TGCAGCGTTGAAGCTTGGGGGGATAACTATGGCTACACCTTC. Translating gives CSVEAWGDNYGYTF.

The CDR3 loop is CASSPIPPSAGQLGNTIYF. CDR3 bases: TGTGCCAGCTCACCAATTCCACCTTCGGCAGGACAACTGGGAAACACCATATATTTT. The chain has TRBV18 and TRBJ1-3; tentative D call: TRBD1 (5 bases). CDR3 length: 19 amino acids. V was trimmed by 2 bases and J by 4 bases, leaving 24 bases between them. Germline CDR1 and CDR2: KGHSH and LQKENI. The full variable domain, rest sourced from reference TRBV18 and TRBJ1-3, is NAGVMQNPRHLVRRRGQEARLRCSPMKGHSHVYWYRQLPEEGLKFMVYLQKENIIDESGMPKERFSAEFPKEGPSILRIQQVVRGDSAAYFCASSPIPPSAGQLGNTIYFGEGSWLTVV.

This chain links TRBV11-1 with TRBJ2-7, with no clear D. V was cut by 4 bases and J by 2 bases, with 18 bases left in between. CDR1 and CDR2 (germline): SGHAT, FQDESV (reference sequence). The CDR3 contains 16 residues. CDR3 protein: CASSSPGGRGTYEQYF. In nucleotides, the CDR3 is TGTGCCAGCAGCTCACCGGGTGGGCGCGGAACCTACGAGCAGTACTTC.

On this clone itself: Germline and junction disagree at one end, which may indicate a read error. This sequence joins TRBV7-7 and TRBJ2-1; 11 bases match TRBD2. This CDR3 is built from 16 residues. The germline V gene encodes CDR1 SSHAT and CDR2 FNYEAQ (reference sequence). Here the CDR3 DNA reads TGTGCTAGCAGCTTAGAGGGACTAGCGGCCTACAATGAGCAGTTCTTC. It yields the protein CASSLEGLAAYNEQFF. Supplemented by reference TRBV7-7 and TRBJ2-1, the full variable domain reads GAGVSQSPRYKVTKRGQDVTLRCDPISSHATLYWYQQALGQGPEFLTYFNYEAQPDKSGLPSDRFSAERPEGSISTLTIQRTEQRDSAMYRCASSLEGLAAYNEQFFGPGTRLTVL.

This chain connects TRBV7-3 to TRBJ2-3; 8 positions agree with TRBD2. The trim removed 2 bases at V and 3 bases at J, leaving 4 bases unmatched. The CDR3 extends over 15 amino acids. Germline CDR1 SGHTA, CDR2 FQGTGA. The CDR3 DNA is TGTGCCAGCAGCTTAGCGGGGGGAGCAACAGATACGCAGTATTTT. Protein product: CASSLAGGATDTQYF. The whole variable domain, remainder taken from reference TRBV7-3 and TRBJ2-3, is GAGVSQTPSNKVTEKGKYVELRCDPISGHTALYWYRQSLGQGPEFLIYFQGTGAADDSGLPNDRFFAVRPEGSVSTLKIQRTERGDSAVYLCASSLAGGATDTQYFGPGTRLTVL.

The gene calls are TRBV4-2 and TRBJ2-1, with D tentatively TRBD1 (6 bases). The CDR3 contains 17 residues. Germline CDR1 LGHNA, CDR2 YNFKEQ. V gave up 0 bases and J gave up 0 bases, with 12 bases separating them. CDR3 coding DNA: TGTGCCAGCAGCCAAGAGATACAGGGTATCTCCTACAATGAGCAGTTCTTC. It yields the protein CASSQEIQGISYNEQFF.

The chain employs TRBV28 and TRBJ1-4; D ambiguous. The germline V gene encodes CDR1 MDHEN and CDR2 SYDVKM. The CDR3 consists of 14 residues. Trimming removed 6 bases from V and 4 bases from J, with 12 bases in between. This CDR3 reads CASRLIANNEKLFF. The CDR3 coding sequence is TGTGCCAGCAGACTAATAGCCAATAATGAAAAACTGTTTTTT.

V is TRBV9 and J is TRBJ2-1, with D possibly being TRBD1 or TRBD2 (6 bases each). Germline loops: CDR1 SGDLS, CDR2 YYNGEE. The CDR3 length is 16 residues. Trimming removed 1 base from V and 8 bases from J, with 19 bases in between. CDR3 sequence reads: CASSVTVGGTGDEQFF. In DNA, the CDR3 is TGTGCCAGCAGCGTAACAGTAGGGGGGACCGGGGATGAGCAGTTCTTC.

The chain links TRBV7-3 to TRBJ1-1; perhaps TRBD1 as D (6 bases). Trimming removed 3 bases from V and 4 bases from J, with 18 bases in between. The germline gives CDR1 SGHTA, CDR2 FQGTGA. CDR3 length: 16 amino acids. The DNA for the CDR3 is TGTGCCAGCAGCTTCCTCCCCGGGGGGCGGACCACTGAAGCTTTCTTT. This encodes CASSFLPGGRTTEAFF.

The chain couples TRBV19 to TRBJ1-5; 10 positions agree with TRBD1. The CDR3 loop spans 14 amino acids. V was pared by 6 bases and J by 5 bases, with 4 bases of the junction left unmatched. Germline V CDR1 and CDR2: LNHDA, SQIVND (reference sequence). In nucleotides, the CDR3 is TGTGCCAGTAGCAAGGACAGGGGGTATCAGCCCCAGCATTTT. This encodes CASSKDRGYQPQHF.

The chain employs TRBV21-1 and TRBJ2-1; TRBD2, the D gene given by the table, was not confirmed from the DNA. TRBV21-1 is a listed pseudogene. This CDR3 is 15 amino acids long. The CDR3 here is CASSISRLADSPQFF. CDR3 DNA: TGTGCCAGCAGCATTTCCCGACTAGCAGACAGCCCGCAGTTCTTC.

The V gene is TRBV15, the J gene TRBJ2-3; D uncertain. The V end lost 0 bases, the J end lost 2 bases, and 0 bases lay between the germline ends. This CDR3 has 12 amino acids. Germline CDR1 reads LNHNV; CDR2 reads YYDKDF (reference sequence). This CDR3 reads CATSRDTDTQYF. The CDR3 bases are TGTGCCACCAGCAGAGACACAGATACGCAGTATTTT.

The chain uses TRBV5-6 and TRBJ2-2, with a tentative D call TRBD1 (6 bases). V lost 3 bases and J 2 bases, leaving 8 bases between the germline ends. Germline assignment: CDR1 SGHDT and CDR2 YYEEEE. There are 14 residues in the CDR3. CDR3 bases: TGTGCCAGCAGCTGGGACACCAACACCGGGGAGCTGTTTTTT. It specifies CASSWDTNTGELFF.

V gene TRBV4-2 combines with J gene TRBJ1-4, with D unclear. The CDR3 length is 16 residues. Germline assignment: CDR1 LGHNA and CDR2 YNFKEQ. The V end lost 0 bases, the J end lost 7 bases, and 15 bases lay between the germline ends. CDR3 DNA sequence: TGTGCCAGCAGCCAAGAAGACGGGGAGATGATTGAAAAACTGTTTTTT. It codes for CASSQEDGEMIEKLFF.

V is TRBV19 and J is TRBJ2-7, with no clear D. Germline V lookup: CDR1 LNHDA, CDR2 SQIVND (reference sequence). Trimming pared 4 bases from V and 7 bases from J, leaving 14 bases between. The CDR3 has 13 amino acids. The CDR3 coding sequence is TGTGCCAGTAGTAGCGGACCAAACCTGGAGCAGTACTTC. Translated: CASSSGPNLEQYF. Combining the CDR3 with reference TRBV19 and TRBJ2-7 gives the whole variable domain DGGITQSPKYLFRKEGQNVTLSCEQNLNHDAMYWYRQDPGQGLRLIYYSQIVNDFQKGDIAEGYSVSREKKESFPLTVTSAQKNPTAFYLCASSSGPNLEQYFGPGTRLTVT.

This clone was counted once. V and J are TRBV29-1 and TRBJ2-1, with D tentatively TRBD1 (6 bases). CDR1 is SQVTM and CDR2 is ANQGSEA in the germline V gene. CDR3 length equals 16 residues. V dropped 3 bases and J dropped 8 bases, with 23 bases sitting between them. The CDR3 nucleotides are TGCAGCGTTGAGAGTCAGGGGCTTCTATTAGCGTATGAGCAGTTCTTC. Translating gives CSVESQGLLLAYEQFF.